This T cell receptor beta chain was sequenced in a study of siplizumab effects on memory and regulatory T cells. Points from the study as a whole: Naive T cells looked more diverse than memory cells and looked like major alloresponse contributors. Suppression by proliferating Tregs derived from siplizumab cultures was not verified. The alloreactive clones that mapped to unstimulated subsets made up only a minor fraction. Siplizumab significantly brought down the alloreactive sequences that trace back to unstimulated CD4+ memory cells.

The CDR3 spans 11 residues. Germline V gives CDR1 SGHVS, CDR2 FNYEAQ. V was clipped by 3 bases and J by 4 bases, with 3 bases between them. On this clone itself: Its antigen is unidentified.

Here immunoSEQ multiplex PCR was the method, and the copy in TCRdb shows in-frame clones only, minus some. The sample has more than 95,000 clones; approximately 93% are singletons. The sample comprised Tregs sorted from blood. The rearrangement links TRBV7-6 to TRBJ2-5, with no clear D. This TCR came from a human donor in good health. The CDR3: CASSLIETQYF. CDR3 bases: TGTGCCAGCAGCTTGATAGAGACCCAGTACTTC. The full variable domain, with the rest looked up from reference TRBV7-6 and TRBJ2-5, is GAGVSQSPRYKVTKRGQDVALRCDPISGHVSLYWYRQALGQGPEFLTYFNYEAQQDKSGLPNDRFSAERPEGSISTLTIQRTEQRDSAMYRCASSLIETQYFGPGTRLLVL.